Listed below are T cell receptor beta chains from one sample, sequenced in a study of shared clonotypes between healthy human individuals. The assay was immunoSEQ multiplex PCR, and TCRdb's table has in-frame clones only and misses some. The table has under 1,900,000 clones, approximately 98.5% seen once; the top ten hold 0.36%. Sequencing was performed on naive CD4+ T cells sorted from blood. The receptors originated from a man aged 30 to 39 in good health. Both conserved end residues are part of each CDR3. D genes are given only for firm matches. Size is omitted from some rows. Given values are once, few, many or a class for expanded clones.

V: TRBV10-3
D: TRBD1
J: TRBJ2-1
size: NA
DNA: TGTGCCATCAGTGAAAATACAGGGGGCGCCTACAATGAGCAGTTCTTC
CDR3: CAISENTGGAYNEQFF

V: TRBV5-1
D: TRBD1
J: TRBJ2-7
size: NA
DNA: TGCGCCAGCAGTCAAAGTTCGGGACAGACCTACGAGCAGTACTTC
CDR3: CASSQSSGQTYEQYF

V: TRBV19
D: NA
J: TRBJ1-3
size: NA
DNA: TGTGCCAGTAGTATCATGGCAGACTCTGGAAACACCATATATTTT
CDR3: CASSIMADSGNTIYF

V: TRBV25-1
D: TRBD2
J: TRBJ2-5
size: NA
DNA: TGTGCCAGCAGTCGAACTAGCGGGAGCCAAGAGACCCAGTACTTC
CDR3: CASSRTSGSQETQYF

V: TRBV18
D: NA
J: TRBJ2-7
size: NA
DNA: TGTGCCAGCTCGGGCGGGGACCAGTTTTACGAGCAGTACTTC
CDR3: CASSGGDQFYEQYF

V: TRBV10-3
D: TRBD1
J: TRBJ1-1
size: NA
DNA: TGTGCCATCAGTCCCGGGACAGGGGGCGGGGGAGCTTTCTTT
CDR3: CAISPGTGGGGAFF

V: TRBV7-2
D: NA
J: TRBJ2-1
size: NA
DNA: TGTGCCAGCAGTCGAGACCAGGGGGGTAACAATGAGCAGTTCTTC
CDR3: CASSRDQGGNNEQFF

V: TRBV5-1
D: NA
J: TRBJ2-3
size: NA
DNA: TGCGCCAGCAGGGGGGCGGTCGGCACAGATACGCAGTATTTT
CDR3: CASRGAVGTDTQYF

V: TRBV29-1
D: TRBD1
J: TRBJ2-1
size: NA
DNA: TGCAGCGTTGGACAGGGTTACAATGAGCAGTTCTTC
CDR3: CSVGQGYNEQFF

V: TRBV28
D: NA
J: TRBJ1-1
size: NA
DNA: TGTGCCAGCAGTTTGCTACGTCGGGACACTGAAGCTTTCTTT
CDR3: CASSLLRRDTEAFF

V: TRBV29-1
D: TRBD1
J: TRBJ1-1
size: NA
DNA: TGCAGCGGCGGGGGGCCCCGGGACAGGGGTATATTGAACACTGAAGCTTTCTTT
CDR3: CSGGGPRDRGILNTEAFF

V: TRBV7-3
D: NA
J: TRBJ2-5
size: NA
DNA: TGTGCCAGCAGACCGGAAGGCAGGGCTCAAGAGACCCAGTACTTC
CDR3: CASRPEGRAQETQYF

V: TRBV5-1
D: TRBD1
J: TRBJ2-7
size: NA
DNA: TGCGCCAGCAGCTTCCCCGGGACAGGGGACGAGCAGTACTTC
CDR3: CASSFPGTGDEQYF

V: TRBV11-2
D: NA
J: TRBJ2-5
size: NA
DNA: TGTGCCAGCAGCTTAAACCAAGAGACCCAGTACTTC
CDR3: CASSLNQETQYF

V: TRBV28
D: NA
J: TRBJ2-3
size: NA
DNA: TGTGCCAGCACCACCGTCGATACGCAGTATTTT
CDR3: CASTTVDTQYF

V: TRBV19
D: TRBD2
J: TRBJ2-7
size: NA
DNA: TGTGCCAGTAGCGTTAGCGGGACCTACGAGCAGTACTTC
CDR3: CASSVSGTYEQYF

V: TRBV6-5
D: NA
J: TRBJ1-1
size: NA
DNA: TGTGCCAGCAGTTACTCGTGGATCATGAACACTGAAGCTTTCTTT
CDR3: CASSYSWIMNTEAFF

V: TRBV27
D: NA
J: TRBJ2-7
size: NA
DNA: TGTGCCAGCAGTTTACAAATCGAGCAGTACTTC
CDR3: CASSLQIEQYF

V: TRBV5-1
D: TRBD2
J: TRBJ2-1
size: NA
DNA: TGCGCCAGCAGCTTGGGACTAGCGGGAGTACTCGACAATGAGCAGTTCTTC
CDR3: CASSLGLAGVLDNEQFF

V: TRBV9
D: TRBD1
J: TRBJ1-1
size: NA
DNA: TGTGCCAGCAGCCCGCACAGGGGAGGGACTGAAGCTTTCTTT
CDR3: CASSPHRGGTEAFF

V: TRBV28
D: NA
J: TRBJ2-5
size: NA
DNA: TGTGCCAGCCGAGGGACGGAGAAAGAGACCCAGTACTTC
CDR3: CASRGTEKETQYF

V: TRBV5-4
D: NA
J: TRBJ2-2
size: NA
DNA: TGTGCCAGCAGCCCAGGCGGGACCTCCACGTCCGGGGAGCTGTTTTTT
CDR3: CASSPGGTSTSGELFF

V: TRBV30
D: NA
J: TRBJ2-2
size: NA
DNA: TGTGCCTGGAGTAGAGTCGGGGAGCTGTTTTTT
CDR3: CAWSRVGELFF

V: TRBV28
D: TRBD1
J: TRBJ1-2
size: NA
DNA: TGTGCCAGCAAGGGAGGGGACAGGGCGCATGGCTACACCTTC
CDR3: CASKGGDRAHGYTF

V: TRBV9
D: TRBD2
J: TRBJ2-2
size: NA
DNA: TGTGCCAGCAGCCCAGGAGTTCTAGCGGGAGAGGCCGGGGAGCTGTTTTTT
CDR3: CASSPGVLAGEAGELFF

V: TRBV9
D: NA
J: TRBJ1-5
size: NA
DNA: TGTGCCAGCAGCGTAGGACCGGGGACGAGCAATCAGCCCCAGCATTTT
CDR3: CASSVGPGTSNQPQHF

V: TRBV14
D: TRBD1
J: TRBJ2-7
size: once
DNA: TGTGCCAGCAGCCAAGCCGGGACAGCCCTCTACGAGCAGTACTTC
CDR3: CASSQAGTALYEQYF

V: TRBV10-3
D: NA
J: TRBJ1-2
size: NA
DNA: TGTGCCATCAGTGAGCCCGGGATCTATGGCTACACCTTC
CDR3: CAISEPGIYGYTF

V: TRBV7-6
D: TRBD1
J: TRBJ2-1
size: NA
DNA: TGTGCCAGCAGCTTGAGGTTAAGGACAGGGGGGACTATTTCTGGTAATGAGCAGTTCTTC
CDR3: CASSLRLRTGGTISGNEQFF

V: TRBV5-1
D: TRBD1
J: TRBJ1-1
size: NA
DNA: TGCGCCAGCACGTGGACAGGAATGAACACTGAAGCTTTCTTT
CDR3: CASTWTGMNTEAFF

V: TRBV10-3
D: NA
J: TRBJ2-7
size: NA
DNA: TGTGCCATCAGAGACCTGGGTTCAGCATCCTACGAGCAGTACTTC
CDR3: CAIRDLGSASYEQYF

V: TRBV27
D: NA
J: TRBJ2-1
size: NA
DNA: TGTGCCAGCAGTTTATGGTGGGGGAATGAGCAGTTCTTC
CDR3: CASSLWWGNEQFF

V: TRBV7-2
D: NA
J: TRBJ2-5
size: NA
DNA: TGTGCCAGCAGCTTCCCGGGAGTGGAGACCCAGTACTTC
CDR3: CASSFPGVETQYF

V: TRBV5-5
D: TRBD1
J: TRBJ2-4
size: once
DNA: TGTGCCAGCAGCTCATTATGGGTTGGGGACAGGGGGACCAAAAACATTCAGTACTTC
CDR3: CASSSLWVGDRGTKNIQYF

V: TRBV5-1
D: NA
J: TRBJ1-4
size: NA
DNA: TGCGCCAGCAGCTTGGGGTATAGATTGGAAACTAATGAAAAACTGTTTTTT
CDR3: CASSLGYRLETNEKLFF

V: TRBV10-3
D: NA
J: TRBJ1-2
size: NA
DNA: TGTGCCACCCGCGAGGTTGGCTACACCTTC
CDR3: CATREVGYTF

V: TRBV25-1
D: NA
J: TRBJ1-3
size: NA
DNA: TGTGCCAGCAGTGAGGGGTTGCAGGGTGGGGCTGGAAACACCATATATTTT
CDR3: CASSEGLQGGAGNTIYF